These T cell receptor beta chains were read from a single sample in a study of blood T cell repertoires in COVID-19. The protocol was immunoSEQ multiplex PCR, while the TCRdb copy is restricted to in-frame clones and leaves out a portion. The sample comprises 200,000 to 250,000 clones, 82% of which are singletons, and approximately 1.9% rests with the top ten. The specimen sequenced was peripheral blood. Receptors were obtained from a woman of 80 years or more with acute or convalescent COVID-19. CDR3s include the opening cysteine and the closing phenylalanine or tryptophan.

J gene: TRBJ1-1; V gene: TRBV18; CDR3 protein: CASSPHPVDGGTEAFF
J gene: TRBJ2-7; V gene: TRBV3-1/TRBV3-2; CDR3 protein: CASSQPGTGSYEQYF
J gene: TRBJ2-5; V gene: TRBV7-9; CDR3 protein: CASSLAPGSLETQYF
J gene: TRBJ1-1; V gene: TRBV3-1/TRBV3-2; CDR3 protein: CASSQERGLNTEAFF
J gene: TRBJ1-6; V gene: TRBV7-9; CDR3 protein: CASSLNFMVGQRINSPLHF
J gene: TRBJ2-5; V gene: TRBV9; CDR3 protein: CASSVGDRGKTQYF
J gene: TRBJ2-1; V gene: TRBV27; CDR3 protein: CASSPHDRTEQFF
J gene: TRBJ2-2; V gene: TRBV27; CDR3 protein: CASRPGTANTGELFF
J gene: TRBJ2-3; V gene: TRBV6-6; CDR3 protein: CASSYGQGGDTQYF
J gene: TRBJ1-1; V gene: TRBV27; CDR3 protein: CASRLGTGRSNTEAFF
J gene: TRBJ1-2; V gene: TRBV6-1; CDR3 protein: CASSERDLDTF
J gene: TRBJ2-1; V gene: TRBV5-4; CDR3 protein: CASSHPGLAPNEQFF
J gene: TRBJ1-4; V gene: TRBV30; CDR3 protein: CAWSPRGFKLFF
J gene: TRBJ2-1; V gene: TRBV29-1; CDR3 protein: CSVEFGLAGFNEQFF
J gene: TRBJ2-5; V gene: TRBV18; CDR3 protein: CASSPPWGTGAETQYF
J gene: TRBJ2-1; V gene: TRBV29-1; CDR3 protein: CSVEDLYSGKYNEQFF